The clone carrying this TCR beta chain appeared many times. A single record per CDR3 protein comes from TCRdb applying MiXCR to the 5' RACE reads. The table has roughly 100,000 distinct CDR3 sequences, 9.5% to 15% seen once; the top ten hold approximately 30%. These data come from a study of T-cell memory formation after mild COVID-19. V gave up 7 bases and J gave up 1 base, with 16 bases separating them. The CDR3 sequence is 16 residues long. Germline CDR1 SGHVS, CDR2 FQNEAQ. The sequenced sample consisted of PBMCs or a T cell subset sorted from them (not recorded which). The gene calls are TRBV7-8 and TRBJ2-2, with a possible D match to TRBD2 (5 bases). The receptor comes from an adult woman who had mild COVID-19 (a few samples of this study predate the infection). Cell type and time point are not known. The CDR3 sequence is CASTMVRGMNTGELFF. For the CDR3, the DNA is TGTGCCAGCACCATGGTCCGGGGAATGAACACCGGGGAGCTGTTTTTT.